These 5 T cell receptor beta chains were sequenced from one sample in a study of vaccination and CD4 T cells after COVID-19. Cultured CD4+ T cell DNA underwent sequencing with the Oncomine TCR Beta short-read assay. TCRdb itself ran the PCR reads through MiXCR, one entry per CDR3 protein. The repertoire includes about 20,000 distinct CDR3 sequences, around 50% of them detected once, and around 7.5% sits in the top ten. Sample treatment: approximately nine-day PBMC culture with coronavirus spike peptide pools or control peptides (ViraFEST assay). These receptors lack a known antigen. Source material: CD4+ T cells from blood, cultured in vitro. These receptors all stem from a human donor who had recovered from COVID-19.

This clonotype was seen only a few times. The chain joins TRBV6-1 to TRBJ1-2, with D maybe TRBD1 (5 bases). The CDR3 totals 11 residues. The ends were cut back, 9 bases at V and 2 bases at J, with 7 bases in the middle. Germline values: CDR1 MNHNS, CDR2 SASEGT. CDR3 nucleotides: TGTGCCAGTCGACAGAACTATGGCTACACCTTC. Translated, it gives CASRQNYGYTF.

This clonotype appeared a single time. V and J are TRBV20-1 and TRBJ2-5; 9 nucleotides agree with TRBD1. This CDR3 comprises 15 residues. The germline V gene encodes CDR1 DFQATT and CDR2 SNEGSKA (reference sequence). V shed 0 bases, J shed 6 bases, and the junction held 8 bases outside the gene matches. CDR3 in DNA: TGCAGTGCTAGAGATCCCCGGGACAGGGAGAAGACCCAGTACTTC. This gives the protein CSARDPRDREKTQYF.

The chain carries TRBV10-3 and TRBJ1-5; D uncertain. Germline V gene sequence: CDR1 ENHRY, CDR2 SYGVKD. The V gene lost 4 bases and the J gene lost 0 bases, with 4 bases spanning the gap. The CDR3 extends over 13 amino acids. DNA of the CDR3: TGTGCCATCAGTGTCGGTAGCAATCAGCCCCAGCATTTT. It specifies CAISVGSNQPQHF.

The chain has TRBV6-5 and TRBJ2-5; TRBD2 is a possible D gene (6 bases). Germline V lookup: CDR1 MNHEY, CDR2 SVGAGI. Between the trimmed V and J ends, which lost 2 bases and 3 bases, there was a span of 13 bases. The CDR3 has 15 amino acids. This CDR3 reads CASSYRLAREETQYF. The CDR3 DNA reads TGTGCCAGCAGTTACCGGCTAGCGCGGGAAGAGACCCAGTACTTC.

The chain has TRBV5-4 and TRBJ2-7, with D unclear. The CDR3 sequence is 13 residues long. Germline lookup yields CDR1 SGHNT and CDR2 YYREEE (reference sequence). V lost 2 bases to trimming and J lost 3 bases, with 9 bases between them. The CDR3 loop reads CASSFGLRYEQYF. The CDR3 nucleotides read TGTGCCAGCAGCTTCGGGCTGCGCTACGAGCAGTACTTC.